This TCR beta chain was sequenced during a study of long-term antiretroviral therapy in people with HIV. V was trimmed by 2 bases and J by 4 bases, leaving 12 bases between them. This CDR3 contains 14 residues. Germline CDR1 and CDR2: SGHAT and FQNNGV. HIV-positive participants were all treated in the United States. Runs used v3.0 of the immunoSEQ assay and were done at survey level. A per-sample goal of about 35,000-55,000 T-cell genomes was targeted by sequencing. TCRdb's copy holds only in-frame clones and misses some; the assay was immunoSEQ multiplex PCR. The data hold around 23,000 clones, with almost 80% observed a single time. Findings and limits, study-wide: Specimens of blood were obtained during about 2003 to 2018, possibly under older ART regimens. Transplant-donor-level diversity was not reached after ART, though diversity increased.

Only a few counts were recorded for this clone. Its antigen is unknown. The sequencing here drew on unsorted PBMCs, taken 2.1 years after starting antiretroviral therapy. The chain employs TRBV11-2 and TRBJ2-7, with D perhaps TRBD1 (5 bases). This TCR came from a man aged 25-45 years with HIV. The CDR3 here is CASSLTNRNYEQYF. As DNA, the CDR3 is TGTGCCAGCAGCTTAACTAACAGGAATTACGAGCAGTACTTC.